This entry lists 13 T cell receptor beta chains sequenced from one sample in a study of CD8 T cells in ankylosing spondylitis. Study-level results: Blood from ankylosing spondylitis patients appeared to carry a characteristic roughly 8-variant TCR beta motif.

One entry per CDR3 protein, called by TCRdb with MiXCR from the 5' RACE reads. This table has around 440,000 distinct CDR3 sequences, roughly 15% appearing once. These TCRs are of unknown antigen specificity. The sequencing input was blood, either unsorted or a sorted T cell fraction (not recorded which). The receptors were sampled from a male donor with ankylosing spondylitis.

The sample holds many counts of this clonotype. The chain links TRBV4-2 to TRBJ2-3; D gene ambiguous. The CDR3 length is 12 residues. Germline-derived CDR1 and CDR2 are LGHNA and YNFKEQ. V was clipped by 4 bases and J by 2 bases, with 4 bases between them. CDR3 nucleotide sequence: TGTGCCAGCAGCCCGGACACAGATACGCAGTATTTT. Residues: CASSPDTDTQYF.

This clonotype was counted only a few times. CDR3 in DNA: TGTGCCAGCAGTCAAGAGGGGGGCTGGGAGCAGTACTTC. It codes for CASSQEGGWEQYF. The V call is TRBV7-9, the J call TRBJ2-7; the D call may be TRBD1 or TRBD2 (6 bases each). The CDR3 consists of 13 residues. The ends were cut back, 6 bases at V and 7 bases at J, with 16 bases in the middle. Germline CDR1 SEHNR, CDR2 FQNEAQ (reference sequence).

The rearrangement joins TRBV19 to TRBJ2-6; TRBD1 might be the D (6 bases). Trimming took 7 bases from V and 0 from J, leaving 16 bases between them. The CDR3 contains 17 residues. Germline assignment: CDR1 LNHDA and CDR2 SQIVND (reference sequence). The DNA of the CDR3 is TGTGCCAGTAATCCGATTACAGGGAGCTCTGGGGCCAACGTCCTGACTTTC. Amino acid sequence: CASNPITGSSGANVLTF.

The V and J genes are TRBV2 and TRBJ2-3; TRBD2 matches at 11 bases. Germline assignment: CDR1 SNHLY and CDR2 FYNNEI. V shed 5 bases and J 2 bases; nucleotides not matched to a gene: 3. There are 15 residues in the CDR3. The CDR3 sequence is CASSQGLAATDTQYF. DNA for the CDR3: TGTGCCAGCAGTCAGGGACTAGCGGCCACAGATACGCAGTATTTT.

Details on this clonotype: Sequence at one end of the junction differs from germline and may be a read error. The genes are TRBV7-7 and TRBJ2-3, with 8 bases that match TRBD2. Germline values: CDR1 SSHAT, CDR2 FNYEAQ (reference sequence). The CDR3 is made up of 16 amino acids. The DNA of the CDR3 is TGTGCTAGCAGCGCCAACCCGGGGGGGCCGAGGAATACGCAGTATTTT. Translated: CASSANPGGPRNTQYF.

The genes are TRBV18 and TRBJ2-1, with unresolved D. Deletions cut 0 bases from V and 6 bases from J, with 6 bases between. The germline gives CDR1 KGHSH, CDR2 LQKENI. This CDR3 is 13 amino acids long. The chain's CDR3 is CASSPPGINEQFF. CDR3 in DNA: TGTGCCAGCTCACCACCGGGGATCAATGAGCAGTTCTTC. The full variable domain, with the rest looked up from reference TRBV18 and TRBJ2-1, is NAGVMQNPRHLVRRRGQEARLRCSPMKGHSHVYWYRQLPEEGLKFMVYLQKENIIDESGMPKERFSAEFPKEGPSILRIQQVVRGDSAAYFCASSPPGINEQFFGPGTRLTVL.

The chain uses TRBV3-1 and TRBJ2-7, with D hard to call. CDR3 size: 15 residues. The germline CDR1 and CDR2 sequences are LGHDT and YNNKEL (reference sequence). Trimming left V 1 base short and J 1 base short, with 11 bases between. Here the CDR3 DNA reads TGTGCCAGCAGCCAAGGGCGCAGTCAATCCTACGAGCAGTACTTC. Its translation is CASSQGRSQSYEQYF.

V and J are TRBV18 and TRBJ2-5, with 7 positions matching TRBD1. The germline CDR1 and CDR2 sequences are KGHSH and LQKENI. The CDR3 runs to 16 residues. V lost 2 bases, J lost 1 base, and 7 bases stayed unmatched. The CDR3 region is CASSPRGRALQETQYF. CDR3 bases: TGTGCCAGCTCACCAAGGGGGCGAGCCCTCCAAGAGACCCAGTACTTC.

The rearrangement links TRBV3-1 to TRBJ2-1, with TRBD2 matching 14 bases. Germline CDR1 LGHDT, CDR2 YNNKEL (reference sequence). Germline trimming cut 3 bases from V and 10 bases from J; bases unmatched to any gene: 8. The CDR3 has 16 residues. The CDR3 sequence is CASSQGLAGALLEQFF. In DNA form, the CDR3 reads TGTGCCAGCAGCCAGGGACTAGCGGGGGCCTTATTGGAGCAGTTCTTC.

The V call is TRBV27, the J call TRBJ1-2; D is unclear. There are 14 residues in the CDR3. CDR1 is MNHEY, CDR2 SMNVEV, per germline (reference sequence). Trimming stripped 3 bases from V and 2 bases from J, with 10 bases between. DNA of the CDR3: TGTGCCAGCAGTTTCGGGCCGCCAAACTATGGCTACACCTTC. This encodes CASSFGPPNYGYTF.

This clonotype was recorded a few times. The chain recombines TRBV20-1 with TRBJ1-1; D not certain. V was pared by 6 bases and J by 1 base, with 15 bases between. CDR1 and CDR2 from the germline V gene are DFQATT and SNEGSKA (reference sequence). The CDR3 extends over 14 amino acids. The DNA of the CDR3 is TGCAGTGCCCAACGAGGGCCGTCGAACACTGAAGCTTTCTTT. It is translated as CSAQRGPSNTEAFF.

The genes are TRBV5-1 and TRBJ2-3; tentatively, D is TRBD2 (6 bases). Trimming removed 0 bases from V and 3 bases from J, with 8 bases in between. This CDR3 is 14 amino acids long. CDR1 and CDR2 from the germline V gene are SGHRS and YFSETQ. This CDR3 reads CASSLASATDTQYF. The DNA of the CDR3 is TGCGCCAGCAGCTTGGCTAGCGCGACAGATACGCAGTATTTT.

This clonotype was recorded a few times. The gene calls are TRBV7-2 and TRBJ2-2; D is unclear. Germline lookup yields CDR1 SGHTA and CDR2 FQGNSA. V dropped 5 bases and J dropped 6 bases, with 10 bases sitting between them. The CDR3 loop spans 13 amino acids. CDR3 loop: CASSRRMSGELFF. The CDR3 DNA sequence: TGTGCCAGCAGCCGGAGAATGTCCGGGGAGCTGTTTTTT.